Following are 31 T cell receptor beta chains from one sample sequenced in a study of T cell repertoires in cytomegalovirus infection. The antigens for these receptors are not known. TCRdb reprocessed the reads with MiXCR, giving one entry per CDR3 protein. Altogether about a million distinct CDR3 sequences are present, roughly 30% being singletons, with the ten largest covering about 14%. The specimen comprised cultured CD8+ T cells from PBMCs, sampled from culture after CMV antigen stimulation. These TCRs come from a human donor in good health (CMV status not recorded). Some clones in this sample may be carry-over from other donors' samples.

V is TRBV27 and J is TRBJ1-4, with D possibly TRBD1 on 5 matching bases. The CDR3 consists of 16 residues. In germline, CDR1 is MNHEY, CDR2 SMNVEV (reference sequence). Trimming cost V 0 bases and J 3 bases, with 11 bases left between them. CDR3 amino acids: CASSLSAGGANEKLFF. The CDR3 nucleotides are TGTGCCAGCAGTTTATCCGCGGGGGGGGCTAATGAAAAACTGTTTTTT.

This clonotype was recorded a few times. V is TRBV27 and J is TRBJ2-4; TRBD1 matches 11 bases. J was trimmed by 6 bases and V by 8 bases; bases with no gene match: 3. Looked up from germline, CDR1 is MNHEY and CDR2 is SMNVEV (reference sequence). The CDR3 has 13 residues. The CDR3 is CASLGQGGNIQYF. CDR3 bases: TGTGCCAGCTTGGGACAGGGGGGAAACATTCAGTACTTC.

The sample holds many counts of this clonotype. The chain recombines TRBV12-5 with TRBJ2-5; D might be TRBD1 (5 bases). The V and J ends lost 7 bases and 6 bases respectively, with 18 bases between them. The CDR3 is 14 residues long. The V gene's germline CDR1 is LGHNT and CDR2 FRNRAP. The CDR3 reads CASADRAGQKTQYF. As DNA, the CDR3 is TGTGCTAGTGCCGATAGGGCAGGGCAAAAGACCCAGTACTTC. The variable domain in full, completed from reference TRBV12-5 and TRBJ2-5, reads DARVTQTPRHKVTEMGQEVTMRCQPILGHNTVFWYRQTMMQGLELLAYFRNRAPLDDSGMPKDRFSAEMPDATLATLKIQPSEPRDSAVYFCASADRAGQKTQYFGPGTRLLVL.

This clonotype was seen a handful of times. The CDR3, as DNA: TGTGCCAGCTTTGGACAGGGACTACTCGATAGCTCCTACAATGAGCAGTTCTTC. This gives the protein CASFGQGLLDSSYNEQFF. The chain has TRBV18 and TRBJ2-1; D perhaps matches TRBD1 (8 bases). CDR1 and CDR2 from the germline V gene are KGHSH and LQKENI. Trimming cost V 7 bases and J 0 bases, with 22 bases left between them. The length of the CDR3 is 18 residues.

This clonotype was recorded many times. The chain employs TRBV7-9 and TRBJ1-5; possibly TRBD1 for D (5 bases). The CDR3 spans 13 residues. Trimming shortened V by 1 base and J by 5 bases, and 6 bases separated the two germline ends. CDR1 and CDR2 (germline): SEHNR, FQNEAQ (reference sequence). In nucleotides, the CDR3 is TGTGCCAGCAGCTTAGTGGGGGATCAGCCCCAGCATTTT. Its protein is CASSLVGDQPQHF.

The CDR3 here is CASSFTGSSSSYNSPLHF. The DNA of the CDR3 is TGTGCCAGCAGTTTTACCGGGTCCTCGAGCTCCTATAATTCACCCCTCCACTTT. This chain uses TRBV12-3 or TRBV12-4 with TRBJ1-6; D gene uncertain. V lost 3 bases, J lost 0 bases, and 15 bases lay in between. The CDR3 is 18 amino acids.

The sample holds a few counts of this clonotype. The V gene is TRBV4-1, the J gene TRBJ1-1; the D gene is possibly TRBD1 (5 bases). V lost 5 bases and J lost 5, with 12 bases in between. The CDR3 extends over 13 amino acids. In germline, CDR1 is MGHRA, CDR2 YSYEKL. The CDR3 DNA reads TGCGCCAGCAGCGAGCCTGGGGGAACTGAAGCTTTCTTT. Encoded protein: CASSEPGGTEAFF.

This clonotype was counted many times. The chain recombines TRBV27 with TRBJ2-2; 7 bases match TRBD1. The germline V gene encodes CDR1 MNHEY and CDR2 SMNVEV (reference sequence). The CDR3 contains 15 residues. Unmatched junction bases numbered 3, after V lost 1 base and J lost 4 bases. The chain's CDR3 is CASSLYDRATGELFF. In DNA form, the CDR3 reads TGTGCCAGCAGTTTATACGACAGGGCCACCGGGGAGCTGTTTTTT.

This clonotype was counted ten times or more. The chain uses TRBV6-2 or TRBV6-3 and TRBJ2-7, with 7 bases matching TRBD2. The V gene end was trimmed by 0 bases and the J gene end by 1 base; junction bases not matched to a gene: 0. Germline-derived CDR1 and CDR2 are MNHEY and SVGEGT. This CDR3 is built from 14 residues. The CDR3 DNA is TGTGCCAGCAGTTACTCGGGGGGGTCCTACGAGCAGTACGTC. It is translated as CASSYSGGSYEQYV.

The table lists this clonotype with a few counts. The V call is TRBV7-2, the J call TRBJ1-2; D call uncertain. Per germline, CDR1 SGHTA and CDR2 FQGNSA. V gave up 4 bases and J gave up 5 bases, with 8 bases separating them. The CDR3 has 12 residues. CDR3 coding DNA: TGTGCCAGCAGCTACGGGGTTTATGGCTACACCTTC. Translation gives CASSYGVYGYTF.

This clonotype turned up a few times. V is TRBV7-3 and J is TRBJ2-2; TRBD1 might be the D (6 bases). Looked up from germline, CDR1 is SGHTA and CDR2 is FQGTGA. This CDR3 has 15 residues. Trimming took 2 bases from V and 8 from J, leaving 15 bases between them. In nucleotides, the CDR3 is TGTGCCAGCAGCTTAGAGGGGGAAACAATTGGGGAGCTGTTTTTT. It is translated as CASSLEGETIGELFF.

The genes are TRBV10-1 and TRBJ2-3; 9 bases align to TRBD1. Trimming removed 2 bases from V and 2 bases from J; junction bases left unmatched: 8. Germline CDR1 WNHNN, CDR2 SYGVQD (reference sequence). CDR3 length equals 17 residues. The CDR3 DNA sequence: TGCGCCAGCAGTGAGAGGGACAGGGAGCCCTACACAGATACGCAGTATTTT. Translation gives CASSERDREPYTDTQYF.

This clonotype was counted many times. The chain carries TRBV14 and TRBJ2-5; D uncertain. The V gene's germline CDR1 is SGHDN and CDR2 FVKESK. The CDR3 extends over 15 amino acids. The ends were cut back, 2 bases at V and 3 bases at J, with 13 bases in the middle. The DNA of the CDR3 is TGTGCCAGCAGCCAAAGATCTTTCGGAGAAGAGACCCAGTACTTC. Translation gives CASSQRSFGEETQYF.

The chain couples TRBV4-2 to TRBJ2-1; D possibly matches TRBD1 or TRBD2 (6 bases each). Germline V gene lookup returns CDR1 LGHNA and CDR2 YNFKEQ. V was pared by 0 bases and J by 6 bases, with 18 bases between. This CDR3 is 17 amino acids long. Here the CDR3 DNA reads TGTGCCAGCAGCCAAGAAGTCGGGGGCCTATCGGGCAATGAGCAGTTCTTC. Its protein is CASSQEVGGLSGNEQFF.

The chain is built from TRBV12-3 or TRBV12-4 and TRBJ1-1; 7 bases match TRBD1. CDR3 size: 13 residues. V gave up 6 bases and J gave up 7 bases; unmatched junction bases: 8. CDR3 DNA sequence: TGTGCCAGCAGCTTATCAGGGGGTGTTGAAGCTTTCTTT. It codes for CASSLSGGVEAFF.

This clonotype was counted a few times. The V and J genes are TRBV7-6 and TRBJ2-1, with 13 bases matching TRBD2. With 5 bases clipped from V and 4 bases from J, the junction kept 5 bases outside the gene matches. Germline V gives CDR1 SGHVS, CDR2 FNYEAQ. The CDR3 totals 16 residues. Written as DNA, the CDR3 is TGTGCCAGCAGCAAAGGGACTAGCGGGGTTTACAATGAGCAGTTCTTC. Translated: CASSKGTSGVYNEQFF. Variable domain in full (rest from reference TRBV7-6 and TRBJ2-1): GAGVSQSPRYKVTKRGQDVALRCDPISGHVSLYWYRQALGQGPEFLTYFNYEAQQDKSGLPNDRFSAERPEGSISTLTIQRTEQRDSAMYRCASSKGTSGVYNEQFFGPGTRLTVL.

This clonotype was picked up a small number of times. The V and J genes are TRBV4-3 and TRBJ1-3, with D hard to call. Trimming shortened V by 1 base and J by 0 bases, and 7 bases separated the two germline ends. The CDR3 length is 15 residues. Germline lookup yields CDR1 LGHNA and CDR2 YSLEER. This CDR3 reads CASSQGRISGNTIYF. CDR3 in DNA: TGCGCCAGCAGCCAAGGCCGGATCTCTGGAAACACCATATATTTT.

This clonotype was recorded a few times. The chain joins TRBV7-9 to TRBJ1-1; 10 nucleotides match TRBD1. Germline loops: CDR1 SEHNR, CDR2 FQNEAQ (reference sequence). V shed 6 bases and J 3 bases; nucleotides not matched to a gene: 10. CDR3 length equals 16 residues. DNA for the CDR3: TGTGCCAGCAGAAACCGGGACAGGGGCTTTTACACTGAAGCTTTCTTT. It codes for CASRNRDRGFYTEAFF.

In this sample, this clonotype turned up a few times. The CDR3 nucleotides are TGTGCCAGCAGTTACGAGGCAGGGGGGGGTTCACCCCTCCACTTT. Amino acid sequence: CASSYEAGGGSPLHF. The genes are TRBV6-5 and TRBJ1-6, with 7 bases that match TRBD1. Per the germline V gene, CDR1 is MNHEY and CDR2 is SVGAGI. The CDR3 loop spans 15 amino acids. Trimming at V came to 2 bases and at J to 9 bases, leaving 7 bases not matched to a gene.

The chain has TRBV4-1 and TRBJ2-7; D is ambiguous. Germline V lookup: CDR1 MGHRA, CDR2 YSYEKL. CDR3 length equals 15 residues. The V end was cut by 2 bases, the J end by 3 bases, with 14 bases between. The CDR3 nucleotides are TGCGCCAGCAGCCAAACTCAAACTGAGATCTACGAGCAGTACTTC. Its protein product is CASSQTQTEIYEQYF.

The chain has TRBV27 and TRBJ2-1; D ambiguous. The V end lost 6 bases, the J end lost 7 bases, and 13 bases lay between the germline ends. CDR1 is MNHEY, CDR2 SMNVEV, per germline (reference sequence). The CDR3 spans 13 residues. The CDR3 loop reads CASRLPPRNEQFF. The DNA for the CDR3 is TGTGCCAGCAGGCTCCCTCCCAGAAATGAGCAGTTCTTC.

The chain uses TRBV7-6 and TRBJ1-5, with TRBD1 as a possible D gene (5 bases). Trimming left V 5 bases short and J 5 bases short, with 10 bases between. In germline, CDR1 is SGHVS, CDR2 FNYEAQ. The CDR3 sequence is 13 residues long. CDR3 bases: TGTGCCAGCAGCCCTTGGGGGGATCAGCCCCAGCATTTT. Translating gives CASSPWGDQPQHF.

This clonotype showed up just once. This rearrangement joins TRBV10-3 to TRBJ1-1, with unresolved D. The CDR3 runs 12 residues. The V and J ends lost 10 bases and 5 bases respectively, with 14 bases between them. Germline loops: CDR1 ENHRY, CDR2 SYGVKD. In DNA form, the CDR3 reads TGTGCCACCTCTAGCGGCCTGACTGAAGCTTTCTTT. This gives the protein CATSSGLTEAFF.

This clonotype was recorded at least ten times. V and J are TRBV19 and TRBJ1-2, with D possibly being TRBD1 (5 bases). V lost 11 bases to trimming and J lost 4 bases, with 11 bases between them. Germline V gene data show CDR1 as LNHDA and CDR2 as SQIVND (reference sequence). This CDR3 is built from 11 residues. CDR3 nucleotide sequence: TGTGCCGGACAAACTTCCTATGGCTACACCTTC. Amino acid sequence: CAGQTSYGYTF.

This clonotype has only one observation. This chain uses TRBV7-8 with TRBJ1-2; TRBD1 matches at 8 bases. The length of the CDR3 is 17 residues. The V gene end was trimmed by 2 bases and the J gene end by 6 bases; junction bases not matched to a gene: 14. Germline V gene data show CDR1 as SGHVS and CDR2 as FQNEAQ. Here the CDR3 reads CASSLRTGTSRGDGYTF. In DNA, the CDR3 is TGTGCCAGCAGCTTAAGGACAGGGACCAGCCGGGGCGATGGCTACACCTTC.

The V and J genes are TRBV6-6 and TRBJ1-2; D uncertain. There are 13 residues in the CDR3. The germline V gene encodes CDR1 MNHNY and CDR2 SVGAGI (reference sequence). Trimming removed 8 bases from V and 7 bases from J, with 17 bases in between. CDR3 coding DNA: TGTGCCAGCCCTGACGTGGTCCGGGGTGGCTACACCTTC. Protein sequence: CASPDVVRGGYTF.

The CDR3 is CASRNRDTLYNEQFF. CDR3 in DNA: TGTGCCAGCAGGAACCGGGACACCCTCTACAATGAGCAGTTCTTC. The chain is built from TRBV11-2 and TRBJ2-1, with D possibly matching TRBD1 (6 bases). Trimming left V 6 bases short and J 3 bases short, with 15 bases between. Germline CDR1 reads SGHAT; CDR2 reads FQNNGV. The CDR3 extends over 15 amino acids.

A few counts support this clonotype. The chain combines TRBV6-1 with TRBJ2-7; TRBD1 is a possible D gene (5 bases). Trimming left V 5 bases short and J 2 bases short, with 13 bases between. Germline V CDR1 and CDR2: MNHNS, SASEGT. The CDR3 contains 14 residues. The DNA of the CDR3 is TGTGCCAGCAGTAAATTCCAGGGAACCTACGAGCAGTACTTC. Translation: CASSKFQGTYEQYF.

This chain links TRBV6-2 or TRBV6-3 with TRBJ2-2, with no clear D. Germline V gene lookup returns CDR1 MNHEY and CDR2 SVGEGT. CDR3 length: 13 residues. V dropped 8 bases and J dropped 2 bases, with 9 bases sitting between them. The CDR3 loop is CASEESNTGELFF. The CDR3 nucleotides read TGTGCCAGCGAGGAGAGTAACACCGGGGAGCTGTTTTTT.

In this sample, this clonotype turned up a few times. This chain uses TRBV2 with TRBJ1-5; a possible D gene is TRBD1 (6 bases). This CDR3 spans 13 amino acids. Per germline, CDR1 SNHLY and CDR2 FYNNEI. V was shortened by 5 bases and J by 4 bases, with 9 bases between the two germline ends. CDR3 coding DNA: TGTGCCAGCAGTCGGACAGTAAATCAGCCCCAGCATTTT. It specifies CASSRTVNQPQHF.

This clonotype was detected ten times or more. This chain connects TRBV7-8 to TRBJ2-5; 8 bases fit TRBD1. CDR3 length: 16 amino acids. After removal of 2 bases from V and 5 bases from J, the junction contained 10 bases not matched to a gene. Germline assignment: CDR1 SGHVS and CDR2 FQNEAQ. In DNA form, the CDR3 reads TGTGCCAGCAGCTTACTGCCGACAGGGGAGAAGGAGACCCAGTACTTC. Its protein product is CASSLLPTGEKETQYF.